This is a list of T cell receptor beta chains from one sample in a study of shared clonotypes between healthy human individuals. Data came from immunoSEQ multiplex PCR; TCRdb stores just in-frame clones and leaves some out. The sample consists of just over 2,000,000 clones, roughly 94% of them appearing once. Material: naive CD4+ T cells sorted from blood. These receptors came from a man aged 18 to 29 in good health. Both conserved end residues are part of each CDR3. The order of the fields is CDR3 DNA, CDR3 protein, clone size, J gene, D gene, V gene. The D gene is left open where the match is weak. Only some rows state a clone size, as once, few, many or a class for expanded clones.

CDR3 DNA: TGCGCCAGCAGCTTGGCCGGGGGAAACACCGGGGAGCTGTTTTTT
CDR3 protein: CASSLAGGNTGELFF
clone size: NA
J gene: TRBJ2-2
D gene: NA
V gene: TRBV5-1

CDR3 DNA: TGTGCCAGTAGTCCGACTAGCGCTTTGCAACGCGAGCAGTACTTC
CDR3 protein: CASSPTSALQREQYF
clone size: NA
J gene: TRBJ2-7
D gene: TRBD2
V gene: TRBV19

CDR3 DNA: TGTGCCAGCAGCCCAGGCACTAGCGGGGGTGAAGAGACCCAGTACTTC
CDR3 protein: CASSPGTSGGEETQYF
clone size: NA
J gene: TRBJ2-5
D gene: TRBD2
V gene: TRBV9

CDR3 DNA: TGTGCCAGCAGCCCAGGGGGTATGACTGAAGCTTTCTTT
CDR3 protein: CASSPGGMTEAFF
clone size: NA
J gene: TRBJ1-1
D gene: TRBD1
V gene: TRBV5-4

CDR3 DNA: TGTGCCAGCAGTTACTCGGGGCGTAAGAGCTCCTACGAGCAGTACTTC
CDR3 protein: CASSYSGRKSSYEQYF
clone size: NA
J gene: TRBJ2-7
D gene: NA
V gene: TRBV6-5

CDR3 DNA: TGTGCCAGCAGTTACCGAAATGAGCAGTTCTTC
CDR3 protein: CASSYRNEQFF
clone size: NA
J gene: TRBJ2-1
D gene: NA
V gene: TRBV6-6

CDR3 DNA: TGCGCCAGCAGCCAAGATAGTGGACAGAACTATGGCTACACCTTC
CDR3 protein: CASSQDSGQNYGYTF
clone size: once
J gene: TRBJ1-2
D gene: NA
V gene: TRBV4-3

CDR3 DNA: TGTGCCAGCAGCGACTCTCAAGAGACCCAGTACTTC
CDR3 protein: CASSDSQETQYF
clone size: NA
J gene: TRBJ2-5
D gene: NA
V gene: TRBV9

CDR3 DNA: TGTGCCAGCACCCGTGTCGGGGCCTATGGCTACACCTTC
CDR3 protein: CASTRVGAYGYTF
clone size: once
J gene: TRBJ1-2
D gene: NA
V gene: TRBV6-5

CDR3 DNA: TGTGCCAGCAGTAGGGACAGGGTCGGCTACGAGCAGTACTTC
CDR3 protein: CASSRDRVGYEQYF
clone size: NA
J gene: TRBJ2-7
D gene: TRBD1
V gene: TRBV2

CDR3 DNA: TGTGCCAGCAGTATGGGTTCCGGGTCCTACGAGCAGTACTTC
CDR3 protein: CASSMGSGSYEQYF
clone size: NA
J gene: TRBJ2-7
D gene: NA
V gene: TRBV6-5

CDR3 DNA: TGTGCCAGCAGTGAAGAAGACACTGAAGCTTTCTTT
CDR3 protein: CASSEEDTEAFF
clone size: NA
J gene: TRBJ1-1
D gene: NA
V gene: TRBV2

CDR3 DNA: TGTGCCTGGAGCCCCGGGACAACTCAGCCCCAGCATTTT
CDR3 protein: CAWSPGTTQPQHF
clone size: NA
J gene: TRBJ1-5
D gene: NA
V gene: TRBV30

CDR3 DNA: TGTGCCATCCGGAGACAAGTGAACACTGAAGCTTTCTTT
CDR3 protein: CAIRRQVNTEAFF
clone size: NA
J gene: TRBJ1-1
D gene: NA
V gene: TRBV10-3

CDR3 DNA: TGTGCCAGCAGCCCCCAGGGGATTGAGCAGTTCTTC
CDR3 protein: CASSPQGIEQFF
clone size: NA
J gene: TRBJ2-1
D gene: NA
V gene: TRBV9

CDR3 DNA: TGTGCCAGCAGTGAATCTCGTTCGGGAGTTCTAGTACAGCCCCAGCATTTT
CDR3 protein: CASSESRSGVLVQPQHF
clone size: few
J gene: TRBJ1-5
D gene: NA
V gene: TRBV6-1

CDR3 DNA: TGTGCCAGCAGCTTAGATCCGGATTCACCCCTCCACTTT
CDR3 protein: CASSLDPDSPLHF
clone size: many
J gene: TRBJ1-6
D gene: NA
V gene: TRBV7-9

CDR3 DNA: TGTGCCAGCAGTGTGCGGGGGGAGCTTGTATACGAGCAGTACTTC
CDR3 protein: CASSVRGELVYEQYF
clone size: once
J gene: TRBJ2-7
D gene: TRBD2
V gene: TRBV2

CDR3 DNA: TGTGCCAGCTCACCACCGACTCGGGGAGGGTCTGAAGAGCAGTACTTC
CDR3 protein: CASSPPTRGGSEEQYF
clone size: NA
J gene: TRBJ2-7
D gene: TRBD2
V gene: TRBV18

CDR3 DNA: TGTGCCAGCCGCGGGGGGGTAAACACCGGGGAGCTGTTTTTT
CDR3 protein: CASRGGVNTGELFF
clone size: few
J gene: TRBJ2-2
D gene: TRBD2
V gene: TRBV6-1

CDR3 DNA: TGCGCCAGCAACCCTGAGGGCGGGAGCACAGATACGCAGTATTTT
CDR3 protein: CASNPEGGSTDTQYF
clone size: NA
J gene: TRBJ2-3
D gene: NA
V gene: TRBV5-1

CDR3 DNA: TGTGCCAGCAGCTTGGGACAGGGGACTCAAGAGACCCAGTACTTC
CDR3 protein: CASSLGQGTQETQYF
clone size: NA
J gene: TRBJ2-5
D gene: TRBD1
V gene: TRBV5-6

CDR3 DNA: TGTGCCAGCAGCCGGGGGGAGGGAGCAGGCGAGACCCAGTACTTC
CDR3 protein: CASSRGEGAGETQYF
clone size: NA
J gene: TRBJ2-5
D gene: TRBD2
V gene: TRBV6-6

CDR3 DNA: TGTGCCAGCAGCTTAGCAGGTCTGAGCCCCTACAATGAGCAGTTCTTC
CDR3 protein: CASSLAGLSPYNEQFF
clone size: NA
J gene: TRBJ2-1
D gene: NA
V gene: TRBV7-9

CDR3 DNA: TGCGCCAGCAGCGGGACTACTATGACCGGGGAGCTGTTTTTT
CDR3 protein: CASSGTTMTGELFF
clone size: NA
J gene: TRBJ2-2
D gene: TRBD2
V gene: TRBV5-1

CDR3 DNA: TGCGCCAGCACCTTCCGGGACCCATCCTACGAGCAGTACTTC
CDR3 protein: CASTFRDPSYEQYF
clone size: NA
J gene: TRBJ2-7
D gene: NA
V gene: TRBV5-1

CDR3 DNA: TGCGCCAGCAGCTTAGACAGGGCTGGAAACACCATATATTTT
CDR3 protein: CASSLDRAGNTIYF
clone size: NA
J gene: TRBJ1-3
D gene: TRBD1
V gene: TRBV5-1

CDR3 DNA: TGTGCCACCAGCAGCGGGGGACCCTCCTACGAGCAGTACTTC
CDR3 protein: CATSSGGPSYEQYF
clone size: NA
J gene: TRBJ2-7
D gene: NA
V gene: TRBV15

CDR3 DNA: TGTGCCAGCAGTGATGGCAGCACAGATACGCAGTATTTT
CDR3 protein: CASSDGSTDTQYF
clone size: once
J gene: TRBJ2-3
D gene: NA
V gene: TRBV6-1

CDR3 DNA: TGTGCCAGCAGTTACCTGCGGGGGACCTACGAGCAGTACTTC
CDR3 protein: CASSYLRGTYEQYF
clone size: many
J gene: TRBJ2-7
D gene: TRBD2
V gene: TRBV6-5

CDR3 DNA: TGTGCCAGTAGCAGACTGGACAGGGGTGGCGATGAAAAACTGTTTTTT
CDR3 protein: CASSRLDRGGDEKLFF
clone size: NA
J gene: TRBJ1-4
D gene: TRBD1
V gene: TRBV19

CDR3 DNA: TGCGCCAGCAGCTTGGCCCCGGGACAGGGGCGGCATGAGCAGTTCTTC
CDR3 protein: CASSLAPGQGRHEQFF
clone size: NA
J gene: TRBJ2-1
D gene: TRBD1
V gene: TRBV5-1

CDR3 DNA: TGTGCCAGCAGCTTTCGGACAGGGAGTAACAGGGTGGAGACCCAGTACTTC
CDR3 protein: CASSFRTGSNRVETQYF
clone size: NA
J gene: TRBJ2-5
D gene: TRBD1
V gene: TRBV7-2

CDR3 DNA: TGTGCCAGCAGTTTCGCGACAGCGGGGAGTTCACCCCTCCACTTT
CDR3 protein: CASSFATAGSSPLHF
clone size: NA
J gene: TRBJ1-6
D gene: NA
V gene: TRBV28

CDR3 DNA: TGCGCCAGCAGCATCGGGTTCCAGGGCGAGCAGTACTTC
CDR3 protein: CASSIGFQGEQYF
clone size: NA
J gene: TRBJ2-7
D gene: NA
V gene: TRBV5-1

CDR3 DNA: TGCGCCAGCAGCTTGAGTCCTAGCGGGGGGAAAGAGACCCAGTACTTC
CDR3 protein: CASSLSPSGGKETQYF
clone size: once
J gene: TRBJ2-5
D gene: TRBD2
V gene: TRBV5-1

CDR3 DNA: TGTGCCAGCAGCGGCAAACAGGGGGCGAGTAATACGCAGTATTTT
CDR3 protein: CASSGKQGASNTQYF
clone size: NA
J gene: TRBJ2-3
D gene: TRBD1
V gene: TRBV9

CDR3 DNA: TGTGCCTGGAGTGTAGGGTCGGAGACCCAGTACTTC
CDR3 protein: CAWSVGSETQYF
clone size: NA
J gene: TRBJ2-5
D gene: NA
V gene: TRBV30

CDR3 DNA: TGTGCCAGCAGCCCCGGGACTGGATTCACAGATACGCAGTATTTT
CDR3 protein: CASSPGTGFTDTQYF
clone size: NA
J gene: TRBJ2-3
D gene: NA
V gene: TRBV7-2

CDR3 DNA: TGCGCCAGCAGCTTGGAGGGGGGTGACAATCAGCCCCAGCATTTT
CDR3 protein: CASSLEGGDNQPQHF
clone size: once
J gene: TRBJ1-5
D gene: NA
V gene: TRBV5-1

CDR3 DNA: TGTGCCATCAGTGACTCTCCCTCCGGGGAGCTGTTTTTT
CDR3 protein: CAISDSPSGELFF
clone size: NA
J gene: TRBJ2-2
D gene: NA
V gene: TRBV10-3

CDR3 DNA: TGTGCCAGCAGCTTAGCGTCGTCAGGCCATCAGCCCCAGCATTTT
CDR3 protein: CASSLASSGHQPQHF
clone size: NA
J gene: TRBJ1-5
D gene: NA
V gene: TRBV7-8